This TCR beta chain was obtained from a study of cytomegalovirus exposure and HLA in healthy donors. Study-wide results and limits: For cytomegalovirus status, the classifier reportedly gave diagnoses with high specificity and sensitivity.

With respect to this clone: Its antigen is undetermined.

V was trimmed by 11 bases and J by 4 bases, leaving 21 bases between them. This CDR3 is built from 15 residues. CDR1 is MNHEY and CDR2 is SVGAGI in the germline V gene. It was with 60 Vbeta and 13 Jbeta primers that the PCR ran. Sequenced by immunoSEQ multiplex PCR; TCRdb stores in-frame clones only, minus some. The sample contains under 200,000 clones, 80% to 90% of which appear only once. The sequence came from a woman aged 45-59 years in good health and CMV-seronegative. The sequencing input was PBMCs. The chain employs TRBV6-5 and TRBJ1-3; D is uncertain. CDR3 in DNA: TGTGCCTCACGGCTAGGAGTGAAGTCCGGAAACACCATATATTTT. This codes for CASRLGVKSGNTIYF.